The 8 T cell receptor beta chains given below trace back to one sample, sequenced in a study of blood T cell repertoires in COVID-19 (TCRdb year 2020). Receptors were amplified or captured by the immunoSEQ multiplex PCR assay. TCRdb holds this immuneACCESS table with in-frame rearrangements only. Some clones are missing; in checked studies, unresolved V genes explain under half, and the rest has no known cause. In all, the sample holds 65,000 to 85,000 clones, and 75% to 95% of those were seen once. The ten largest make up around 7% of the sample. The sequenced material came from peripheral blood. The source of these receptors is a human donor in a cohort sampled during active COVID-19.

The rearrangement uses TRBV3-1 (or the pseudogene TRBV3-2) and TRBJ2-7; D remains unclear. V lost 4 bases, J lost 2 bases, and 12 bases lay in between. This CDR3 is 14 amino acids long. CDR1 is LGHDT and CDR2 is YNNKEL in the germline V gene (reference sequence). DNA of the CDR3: TGTGCCAGCAGCCTCACAGCTGAGACCTACGAGCAGTACTTC. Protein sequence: CASSLTAETYEQYF.

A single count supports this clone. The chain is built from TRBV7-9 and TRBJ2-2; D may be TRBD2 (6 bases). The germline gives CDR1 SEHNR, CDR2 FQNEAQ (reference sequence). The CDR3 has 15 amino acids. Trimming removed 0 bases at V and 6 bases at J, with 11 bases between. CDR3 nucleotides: TGTGCCAGCAGCTTAGCCCGGGGGTTCGCCGGGGAGCTGTTTTTT. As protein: CASSLARGFAGELFF.

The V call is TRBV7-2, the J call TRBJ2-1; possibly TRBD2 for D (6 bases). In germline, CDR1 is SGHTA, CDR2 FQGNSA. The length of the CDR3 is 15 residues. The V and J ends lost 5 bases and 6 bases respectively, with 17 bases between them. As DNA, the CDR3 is TGTGCCAGCAGCCCTCCAGGGACTTACCTCAATGAGCAGTTCTTC. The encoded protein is CASSPPGTYLNEQFF.

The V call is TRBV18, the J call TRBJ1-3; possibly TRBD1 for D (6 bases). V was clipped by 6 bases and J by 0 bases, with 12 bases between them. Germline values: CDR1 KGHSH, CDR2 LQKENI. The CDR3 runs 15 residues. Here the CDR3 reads CASSPQGISGNTIYF. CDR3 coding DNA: TGTGCCAGCTCCCCTCAGGGGATCTCTGGAAACACCATATATTTT.

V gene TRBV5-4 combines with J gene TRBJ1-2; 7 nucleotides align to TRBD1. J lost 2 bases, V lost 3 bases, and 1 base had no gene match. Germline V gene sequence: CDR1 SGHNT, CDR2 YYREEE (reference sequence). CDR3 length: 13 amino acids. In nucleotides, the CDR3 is TGTGCCAGCAGCTCGACAGGGAACTATGGCTACACCTTC. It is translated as CASSSTGNYGYTF.

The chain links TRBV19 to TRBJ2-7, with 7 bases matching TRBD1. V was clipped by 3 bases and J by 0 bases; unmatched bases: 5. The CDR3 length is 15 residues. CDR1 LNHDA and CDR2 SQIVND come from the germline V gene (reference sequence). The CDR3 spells CASSMRQGLSYEQYF. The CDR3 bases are TGTGCCAGTAGTATGAGACAGGGCCTCTCCTACGAGCAGTACTTC.

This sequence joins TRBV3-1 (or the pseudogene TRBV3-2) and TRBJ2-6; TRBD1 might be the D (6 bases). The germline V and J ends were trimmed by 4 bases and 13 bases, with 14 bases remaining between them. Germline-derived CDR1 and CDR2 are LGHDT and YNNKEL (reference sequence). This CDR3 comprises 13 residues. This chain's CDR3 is CASSRGQAWVLTF. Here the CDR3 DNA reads TGTGCCAGCAGCCGGGGACAAGCCTGGGTCCTGACTTTC.

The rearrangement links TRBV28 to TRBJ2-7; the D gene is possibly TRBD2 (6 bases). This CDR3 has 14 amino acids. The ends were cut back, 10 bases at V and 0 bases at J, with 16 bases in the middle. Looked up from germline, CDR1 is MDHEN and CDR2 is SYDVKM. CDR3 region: CATFGGDRSYEQYF. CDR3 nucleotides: TGTGCCACCTTCGGAGGGGACCGCTCCTACGAGCAGTACTTC.